These 9 T cell receptor beta chains originate from one sample sequenced in a study of identical twins listed by TCRdb under 2016. Library construction relied on 5' RACE. For sequencing, an Illumina HiSeq 2000 was employed. TCRdb reworked the public reads: Q25 trimming with fastp, MiXCR clone assembly, productive beta chains retained. Here each entry gathers all rows of one CDR3 protein and keeps the most common genes and DNA. This sample gives about 520,000 distinct CDR3 sequences in total; 20% to 25% of them show up just once. In total, the top ten clones hold around 0.9% of the sample. The sample also formed part of further work on T cells expressing NK-cell markers.

Sequencing was performed on CD4+ T cells sorted from blood. The receptor set was obtained from a woman in her late teens or twenties in good health.

This clonotype was seen only a few times. The chain couples TRBV9 to TRBJ1-2; TRBD1 matches at 7 bases. The CDR3 covers 16 residues. V gave up 0 bases and J gave up 7 bases; unmatched junction bases: 12. Germline V gives CDR1 SGDLS, CDR2 YYNGEE. As DNA, the CDR3 is TGTGCCAGCAGCGTAGAGGGACAGACGGCTTCGGGTGGCTACACCTTC. Residues: CASSVEGQTASGGYTF.

The chain employs TRBV11-2 and TRBJ2-1, with TRBD2 as a possible D gene (7 bases). This CDR3 spans 16 amino acids. V was trimmed by 8 bases and J by 6 bases, leaving 23 bases between them. CDR1 and CDR2 (germline): SGHAT, FQNNGV. DNA for the CDR3: TGTGCCAGCGTCTTGAGGGGGACTATGATGGGCAATGAGCAGTTCTTC. As protein: CASVLRGTMMGNEQFF.

This clonotype was seen repeatedly, ten times or more. The V and J genes are TRBV12-3 or TRBV12-4 and TRBJ2-7; 11 nucleotides agree with TRBD1. The CDR3 is made up of 14 amino acids. Unmatched junction bases numbered 6, after V lost 5 bases and J lost 6 bases. CDR3 DNA sequence: TGTGCCAGCAGTCTTCGGACAGGGGGCGCCGAGCAGTACTTC. It yields the protein CASSLRTGGAEQYF.

The chain combines TRBV28 with TRBJ2-1; D possibly corresponds to TRBD2 (6 bases). Germline values: CDR1 MDHEN, CDR2 SYDVKM. The CDR3 is 14 residues long. Trimming removed 4 bases at V and 4 bases at J, with 11 bases between. The CDR3 protein is CASSSPGRYNEQFF. The CDR3 coding sequence is TGTGCCAGCAGTTCCCCAGGGAGGTACAATGAGCAGTTCTTC.

This clonotype was counted at least ten times. The rearrangement links TRBV7-2 to TRBJ2-4; tentatively, D is TRBD2 (6 bases). CDR3 length equals 14 residues. In germline, CDR1 is SGHTA, CDR2 FQGNSA. Trimming removed 5 bases from V and 6 bases from J, with 14 bases in between. The CDR3 protein is CASSENRGSNIQYF. The CDR3 DNA follows: TGTGCCAGCAGCGAAAACCGGGGGTCAAACATTCAGTACTTC.

The chain has TRBV9 and TRBJ2-7; maybe TRBD2 (6 bases). Trimming cost V 4 bases and J 2 bases, with 16 bases left between them. The length of the CDR3 is 15 residues. Germline CDR1 SGDLS, CDR2 YYNGEE. The CDR3 nucleotides read TGTGCCAGCAGCCCGAGCAGGGCGGGGACCTACGAGCAGTACTTC. Amino acid sequence: CASSPSRAGTYEQYF. Based on the CDR3 plus reference TRBV9 and TRBJ2-7, the full variable domain is DSGVTQTPKHLITATGQRVTLRCSPRSGDLSVYWYQQSLDQGLQFLIQYYNGEERAKGNILERFSAQQFPDLHSELNLSSLELGDSALYFCASSPSRAGTYEQYFGPGTRLTVT.

The V and J genes are TRBV3-1 and TRBJ1-6, with a tentative D call TRBD1 (6 bases). Germline V gene data show CDR1 as LGHDT and CDR2 as YNNKEL (reference sequence). Trimming shortened V by 4 bases and J by 10 bases, and 23 bases separated the two germline ends. The CDR3 consists of 17 residues. CDR3 DNA sequence: TGTGCCAGCAGCCTAACCGGGACATGGAGGGCGTTATCACCCCTCCACTTT. Translation gives CASSLTGTWRALSPLHF.

The rearrangement links TRBV12-3 or TRBV12-4 to TRBJ2-2, with TRBD1 matching over 8 bases. The V and J ends lost 1 base and 7 bases, in that order; junction bases with no gene match: 5. CDR3 length: 15 residues. This chain's CDR3 is CASSLGQGASGELFF. CDR3 nucleotide sequence: TGTGCCAGCAGTTTAGGCCAGGGGGCAAGCGGGGAGCTGTTTTTT.

This clonotype occurred a few times. The CDR3 coding sequence is TGTGCCACAAAGCGACTATTAACAGCCGAGCAGTACTTC. It encodes CATKRLLTAEQYF. The J gene is TRBJ2-7, the V gene TRBV11-2; D is perhaps TRBD2 (5 bases). V lost 10 bases, J lost 6 bases, and 19 bases lay in between. CDR1 is SGHAT, CDR2 FQNNGV, per germline. This CDR3 contains 13 residues.